Listed below are T cell receptor beta chains from one sample, sequenced in a study of CD8 T cells in Susac syndrome. TCRdb reanalysed the immunoSEQ multiplex PCR reads using MiXCR and keeps one entry per CDR3 protein. The sample has some 300,000 distinct CDR3 sequences, approximately 85% seen once; the top ten hold around 0.21%. Sequencing was done on a sample of CD8+ T cells from PBMCs. The receptors were gathered from a human donor with multiple sclerosis. Both conserved end residues are part of each CDR3. The order of the fields is clone size, D gene, V gene, J gene, CDR3 protein, CDR3 DNA. A D gene is named only where the DNA matches it firmly. Not all rows give a size; the values are once, few, many and, for expanded clones, a class.

size: NA; D: NA; V: TRBV19; J: TRBJ1-1; CDR3: CASQNLDRTENTEAFF; DNA: TGTGCCAGTCAAAACCTGGACCGGACGGAGAACACTGAAGCTTTCTTT
size: NA; D: TRBD2; V: TRBV11-1; J: TRBJ2-1; CDR3: CASSVDRTSGSYNEQFF; DNA: TGTGCCAGCAGCGTAGACAGGACTAGCGGGTCGTACAATGAGCAGTTCTTC
size: NA; D: TRBD1; V: TRBV3-1; J: TRBJ1-2; CDR3: CASSPGQEQTYGYTF; DNA: TGTGCCAGCAGCCCGGGACAGGAACAAACCTATGGCTACACCTTC
size: once; D: NA; V: TRBV27; J: TRBJ2-1; CDR3: CASKGGASYNEQFF; DNA: TGTGCCAGCAAGGGCGGAGCCTCCTACAATGAGCAGTTCTTC
size: NA; D: NA; V: TRBV30; J: TRBJ2-3; CDR3: CAAEIDTQYF; DNA: TGTGCCGCTGAGATAGATACGCAGTATTTT
size: few; D: TRBD2; V: TRBV5-8; J: TRBJ2-3; CDR3: CASSQRLERERTDTQYF; DNA: TGCGCCAGCAGCCAACGGTTGGAGCGGGAACGCACAGATACGCAGTATTTT
size: NA; D: NA; V: TRBV27; J: TRBJ2-7; CDR3: CASGPVGEQYF; DNA: TGTGCCAGCGGCCCCGTGGGCGAGCAGTACTTC
size: NA; D: NA; V: TRBV11-2; J: TRBJ2-1; CDR3: CASSLEAYWNNEQFF; DNA: TGTGCCAGCAGCTTAGAGGCATACTGGAACAATGAGCAGTTCTTC
size: once; D: TRBD2; V: TRBV4-3; J: TRBJ2-3; CDR3: CASSQEERDGSTDTQYF; DNA: TGCGCCAGCAGCCAAGAGGAGCGGGACGGGAGCACAGATACGCAGTATTTT
size: once; D: TRBD2; V: TRBV2; J: TRBJ2-3; CDR3: CASSEAPPSGNTDTQYF; DNA: TGTGCCAGCAGTGAAGCGCCGCCTAGCGGGAACACAGATACGCAGTATTTT
size: NA; D: NA; V: TRBV28; J: TRBJ2-5; CDR3: CASSLILVYQETQYF; DNA: TGTGCCAGCAGTTTAATCTTGGTGTACCAAGAGACCCAGTACTTC
size: NA; D: TRBD1; V: TRBV9; J: TRBJ2-1; CDR3: CASSDAGGYNEQFF; DNA: TGTGCCAGCAGCGATGCAGGGGGCTACAATGAGCAGTTCTTC
size: NA; D: NA; V: TRBV4-1; J: TRBJ1-1; CDR3: CASSHPTGNTEAFF; DNA: TGCGCCAGCAGCCACCCCACAGGCAACACTGAAGCTTTCTTT
size: NA; D: NA; V: TRBV28; J: TRBJ2-7; CDR3: CASSPLTGSNEQYF; DNA: TGTGCCAGCAGTCCCCTAACAGGGTCCAACGAGCAGTACTTC
size: NA; D: NA; V: TRBV18; J: TRBJ1-1; CDR3: CASSREGGPEAFF; DNA: TGTGCCAGCTCAAGAGAGGGGGGCCCTGAAGCTTTCTTT